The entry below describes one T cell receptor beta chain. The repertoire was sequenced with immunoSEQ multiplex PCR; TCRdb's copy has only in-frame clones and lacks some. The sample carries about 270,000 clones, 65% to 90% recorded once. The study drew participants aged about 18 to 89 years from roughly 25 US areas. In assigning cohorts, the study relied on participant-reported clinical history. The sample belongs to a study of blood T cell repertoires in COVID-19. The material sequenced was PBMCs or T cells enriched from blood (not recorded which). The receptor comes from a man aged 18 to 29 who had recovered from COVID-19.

CDR3 sequence reads: CASSAVPSRGYTF. The CDR3, as DNA: TGTGCCAGCAGTGCCGTACCCTCGAGGGGCTACACCTTC. The V gene is TRBV28, the J gene TRBJ1-2, with D hard to call. CDR3 length: 13 residues. V was pared by 5 bases and J by 8 bases, with 15 bases between. The germline V gene encodes CDR1 MDHEN and CDR2 SYDVKM.